The sequence of this T cell receptor beta chain was determined in a study of CD8+ T cells in alopecia areata. Whole-study context: Treated patients received oral tofacitinib, 5 to 10 mg twice daily.

CDR1 and CDR2 from the germline V gene are PRHDT and FYEKMQ (reference sequence). V lost 7 bases and J 8 bases, leaving 12 bases between the germline ends. The CDR3 sequence is 12 residues long. The table lists this clone with a count of one. cDNA reverse transcribed from extracted RNA served as the sequencing template. Repertoires were generated with immunoSEQ multiplex PCR, while TCRdb's copy carries only in-frame clones and drops some. The table includes 200,000 to 250,000 clones, 50% to 60% detected once. The specimen was CD4+ T cells sorted from blood, collected at week 0. The chain links TRBV13 to TRBJ2-1, with D possibly matching TRBD1 (6 bases). This TCR came from a human donor with alopecia areata. CDR3 loop: CASTQGTDEQFF. CDR3 in DNA: TGTGCCAGCACACAGGGAACGGATGAGCAGTTCTTC. The entire variable domain, with the rest obtained from reference TRBV13 and TRBJ2-1, is as follows: AAGVIQSPRHLIKEKRETATLKCYPIPRHDTVYWYQQGPGQDPQFLISFYEKMQSDKGSIPDRFSAQQFSDYHSELNMSSLELGDSALYFCASTQGTDEQFFGPGTRLTVL.